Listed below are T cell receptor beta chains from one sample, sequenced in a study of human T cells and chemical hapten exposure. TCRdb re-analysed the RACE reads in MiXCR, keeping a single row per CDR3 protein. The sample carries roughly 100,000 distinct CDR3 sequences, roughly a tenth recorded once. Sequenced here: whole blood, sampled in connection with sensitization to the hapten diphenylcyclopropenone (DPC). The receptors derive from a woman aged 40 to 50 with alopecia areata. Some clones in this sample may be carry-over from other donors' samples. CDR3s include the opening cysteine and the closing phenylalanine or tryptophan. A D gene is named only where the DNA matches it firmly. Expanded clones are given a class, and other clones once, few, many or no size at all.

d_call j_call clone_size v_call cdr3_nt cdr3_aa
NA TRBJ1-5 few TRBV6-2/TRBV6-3 TGTGCCAGCACCCCTGTTAAAGGGGCGGTCCGACATCAGCCCCAGCATTTT CASTPVKGAVRHQPQHF
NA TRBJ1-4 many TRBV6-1 TGTGCCAGCACGGGCAGCCTGGGAGAAAAACTGTTTTTT CASTGSLGEKLFF
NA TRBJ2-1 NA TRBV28 TGTGCCAGCAGCCCCCAACAGGGCACGTACAATGAGCAGTTCTTC CASSPQQGTYNEQFF
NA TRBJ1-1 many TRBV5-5 TGTGCCAGCAGCTTGGACAGTTGGAACACTGAAGCTTTCTTT CASSLDSWNTEAFF
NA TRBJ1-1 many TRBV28 TGTGCCAGCAGATTGACCACAGGGATGGGCACTGAAGCTTTCTTT CASRLTTGMGTEAFF
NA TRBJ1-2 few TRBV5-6 TGTGCCAGCAGCTTACAGGGATTGTATGGCTACACCTTC CASSLQGLYGYTF
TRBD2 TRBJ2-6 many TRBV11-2 TGTGCCAGCAGCCCCGGGGGGGCTGGGGCCAACGTCCTGACTTTC CASSPGGAGANVLTF
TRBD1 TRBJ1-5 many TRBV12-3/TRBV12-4 TGTGCCAGCAGTTCGACAGGGGGGAATCAGCCCCAGCATTTT CASSSTGGNQPQHF
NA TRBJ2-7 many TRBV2 TGTGCCAGCAGTGAATTCCGGGACGCCCACGAGCAGTACTTC CASSEFRDAHEQYF
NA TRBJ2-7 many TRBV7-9 TGTGCCAGCAGCCTTTATTCGGGGTACTCCTACGAGCAGTACTTC CASSLYSGYSYEQYF
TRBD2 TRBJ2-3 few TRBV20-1 TGCAGTGCTAGCCCCATATTCCTAGCGGGGGGTACAGATACGCAGTATTTT CSASPIFLAGGTDTQYF
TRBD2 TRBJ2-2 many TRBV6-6 TGTGCCAGCAGTTACGGCGGGGGGTTGGGGACCACCGGGGAGCTGTTTTTT CASSYGGGLGTTGELFF
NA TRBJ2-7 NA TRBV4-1 TGCGCCAGCAGCCCTGCAGTTAACTACGAGCAGTACTTC CASSPAVNYEQYF
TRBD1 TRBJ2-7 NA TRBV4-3 TGCGCCAGCAGCCAAGAAGTATCTGACAGGGGTGGGGGCCCCTACTACGAGCAGTACTTC CASSQEVSDRGGGPYYEQYF